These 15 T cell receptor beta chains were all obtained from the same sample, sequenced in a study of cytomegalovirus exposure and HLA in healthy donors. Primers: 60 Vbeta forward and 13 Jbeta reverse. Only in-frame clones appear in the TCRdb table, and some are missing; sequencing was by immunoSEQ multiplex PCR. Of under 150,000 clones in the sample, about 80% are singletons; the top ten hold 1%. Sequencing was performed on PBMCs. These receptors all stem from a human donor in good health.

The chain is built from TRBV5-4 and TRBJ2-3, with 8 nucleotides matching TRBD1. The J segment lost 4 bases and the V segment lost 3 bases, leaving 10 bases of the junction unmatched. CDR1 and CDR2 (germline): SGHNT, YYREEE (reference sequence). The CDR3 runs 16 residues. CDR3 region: CASSSEGQAAADTQYF. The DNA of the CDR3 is TGTGCCAGCAGCTCGGAGGGACAGGCTGCGGCAGATACGCAGTATTTT.

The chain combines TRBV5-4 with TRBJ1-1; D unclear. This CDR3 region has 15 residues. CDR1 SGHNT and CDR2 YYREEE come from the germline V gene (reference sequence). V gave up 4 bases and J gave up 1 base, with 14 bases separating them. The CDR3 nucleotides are TGTGCCAGCAGCGGATTACTAGAATCGAACACTGAAGCTTTCTTT. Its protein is CASSGLLESNTEAFF.

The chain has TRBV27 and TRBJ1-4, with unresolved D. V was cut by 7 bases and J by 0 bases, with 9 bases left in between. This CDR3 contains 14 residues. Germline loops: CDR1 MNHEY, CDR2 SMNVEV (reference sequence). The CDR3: CASKSLSTNEKLFF. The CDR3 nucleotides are TGTGCCAGCAAATCTTTATCAACTAATGAAAAACTGTTTTTT.

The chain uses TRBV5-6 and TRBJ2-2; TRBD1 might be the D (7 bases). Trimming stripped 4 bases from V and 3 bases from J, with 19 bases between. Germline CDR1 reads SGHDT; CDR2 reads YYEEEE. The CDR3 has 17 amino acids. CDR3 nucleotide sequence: TGTGCCAGCAGCGGAGGAGGGGGACAGAAATACACCGGGGAGCTGTTTTTT. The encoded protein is CASSGGGGQKYTGELFF. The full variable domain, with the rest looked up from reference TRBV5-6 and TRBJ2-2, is DAGVTQSPTHLIKTRGQQVTLRCSPKSGHDTVSWYQQALGQGPQFIFQYYEEEERQRGNFPDRFSGHQFPNYSSELNVNALLLGDSALYLCASSGGGGQKYTGELFFGEGSRLTVL.

CDR3 in amino acids: CASSRGTSGFTGFF. In DNA form, the CDR3 reads TGTGCCAGCAGCCGCGGGACTAGCGGGTTTACGGGGTTCTTC. This chain links TRBV16 with TRBJ2-1; 12 bases are shared with TRBD2. The germline V gene encodes CDR1 KGHSY and CDR2 FQNENV. Trimming took 4 bases from V and 15 from J; bases not matched to a gene: 10. There are 14 residues in the CDR3.

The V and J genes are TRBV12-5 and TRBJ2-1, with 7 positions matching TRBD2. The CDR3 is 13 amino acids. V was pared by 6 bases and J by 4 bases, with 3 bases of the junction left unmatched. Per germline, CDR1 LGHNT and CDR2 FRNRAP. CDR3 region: CASGPSGYNEQFF. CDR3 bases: TGTGCTAGTGGCCCTAGCGGTTACAATGAGCAGTTCTTC.

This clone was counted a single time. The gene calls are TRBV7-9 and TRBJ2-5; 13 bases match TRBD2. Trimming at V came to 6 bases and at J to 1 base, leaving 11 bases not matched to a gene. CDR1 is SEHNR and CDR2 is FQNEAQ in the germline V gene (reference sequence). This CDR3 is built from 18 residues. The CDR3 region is CASSNRPGLAGPQETQYF. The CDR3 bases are TGTGCCAGCAGTAACCGTCCGGGACTAGCGGGGCCCCAAGAGACCCAGTACTTC.

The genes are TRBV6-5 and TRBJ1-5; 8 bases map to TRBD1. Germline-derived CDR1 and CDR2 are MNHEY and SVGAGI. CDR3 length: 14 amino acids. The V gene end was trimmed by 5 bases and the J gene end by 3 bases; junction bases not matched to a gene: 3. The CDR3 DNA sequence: TGTGCCAGCAGTCAGGGACAGGCCAATCAGCCCCAGCATTTT. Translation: CASSQGQANQPQHF.

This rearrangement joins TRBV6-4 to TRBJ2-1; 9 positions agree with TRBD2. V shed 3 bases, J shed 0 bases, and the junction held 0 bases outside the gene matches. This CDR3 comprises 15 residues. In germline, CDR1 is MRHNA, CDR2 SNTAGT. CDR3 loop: CASSEREGSYNEQFF. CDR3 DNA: TGTGCCAGCAGTGAGCGGGAGGGCTCCTACAATGAGCAGTTCTTC.

The CDR3, as DNA: TGTGCCAGCGGGCCCGGGCGGAGGGCCGAGCAGTACTTC. It specifies CASGPGRRAEQYF. The chain has TRBV2 and TRBJ2-7; a weak D match, TRBD2 (6 bases). V lost 8 bases to trimming and J lost 6 bases, with 17 bases between them. Germline CDR1 reads SNHLY; CDR2 reads FYNNEI. This CDR3 has 13 residues.

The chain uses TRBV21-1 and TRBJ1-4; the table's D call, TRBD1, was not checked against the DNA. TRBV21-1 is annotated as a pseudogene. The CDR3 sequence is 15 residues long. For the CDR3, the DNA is TGTGCCAGCACCCCTGACAGTGCAACGACTGAAAAACTGTTTTTT. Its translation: CASTPDSATTEKLFF.

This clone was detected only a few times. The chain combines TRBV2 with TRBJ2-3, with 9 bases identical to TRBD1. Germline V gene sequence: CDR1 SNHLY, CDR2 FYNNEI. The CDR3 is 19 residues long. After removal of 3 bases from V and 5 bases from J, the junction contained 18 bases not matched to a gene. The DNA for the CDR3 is TGTGCCAGCAGTGATGAGTGGTCCGGAACAGGGGGCGCAGAAGATACGCAGTATTTT. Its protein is CASSDEWSGTGGAEDTQYF.

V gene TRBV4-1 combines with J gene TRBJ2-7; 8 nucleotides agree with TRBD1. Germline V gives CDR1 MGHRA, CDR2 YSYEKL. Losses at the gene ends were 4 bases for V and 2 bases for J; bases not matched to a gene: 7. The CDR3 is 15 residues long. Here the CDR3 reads CASSRRQGNAYEQYF. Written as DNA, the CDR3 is TGCGCCAGCAGCCGCCGACAGGGGAATGCCTACGAGCAGTACTTC.

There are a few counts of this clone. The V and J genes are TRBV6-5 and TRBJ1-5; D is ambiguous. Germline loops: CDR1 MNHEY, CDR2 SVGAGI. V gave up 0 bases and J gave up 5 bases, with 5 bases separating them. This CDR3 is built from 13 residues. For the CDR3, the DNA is TGTGCCAGCAGTTACTCGGAGTATCAGCCCCAGCATTTT. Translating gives CASSYSEYQPQHF.

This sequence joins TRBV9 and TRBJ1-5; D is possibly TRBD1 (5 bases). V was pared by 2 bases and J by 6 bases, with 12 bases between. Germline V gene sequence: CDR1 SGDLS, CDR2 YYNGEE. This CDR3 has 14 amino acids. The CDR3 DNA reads TGTGCCAGCAGCGTCGATACAGGTCCTCAGCCCCAGCATTTT. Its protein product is CASSVDTGPQPQHF. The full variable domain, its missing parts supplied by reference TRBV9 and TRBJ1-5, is DSGVTQTPKHLITATGQRVTLRCSPRSGDLSVYWYQQSLDQGLQFLIQYYNGEERAKGNILERFSAQQFPDLHSELNLSSLELGDSALYFCASSVDTGPQPQHFGDGTRLSIL.